These 13 T cell receptor beta chains were sequenced from one sample in a study of blood T cell repertoires in COVID-19. Using immunoSEQ multiplex PCR, the repertoire was profiled, and TCRdb retains in-frame clones only, with some absent. The sample has over 130,000 clones; nearly 80% are singletons. The sample comprised PBMCs or T cells enriched from blood (not recorded which). These receptors all come from a woman between 50 and 59 years old who had recovered from COVID-19.

This chain uses TRBV30 with TRBJ2-5; D perhaps matches TRBD1 (6 bases). The germline V gene encodes CDR1 GTSNPN and CDR2 SVGIG (reference sequence). Trimming left V 5 bases short and J 2 bases short, with 12 bases between. The CDR3 is made up of 13 amino acids. The CDR3 coding sequence is TGTGCCTGGTCTAAGGACAGTCAAGAGACCCAGTACTTC. Protein product: CAWSKDSQETQYF.

This clone was detected a few times. The chain is built from TRBV6-6 and TRBJ2-7; 7 bases are a match to TRBD1. V shed 2 bases, J shed 5 bases, and the junction held 3 bases outside the gene matches. The CDR3 length is 13 residues. Germline assignment: CDR1 MNHNY and CDR2 SVGAGI (reference sequence). The CDR3 loop is CASSYGQADEQYF. Here the CDR3 DNA reads TGTGCCAGCAGTTACGGACAGGCAGACGAGCAGTACTTC.

Concerning this clone: Germline is not matched at one junction end, which may reflect a read error. The genes are TRBV2 and TRBJ2-4; perhaps TRBD1 as D (6 bases). The CDR3 covers 8 residues. The germline gives CDR1 SNHLY, CDR2 FYNNEI. The CDR3 loop is CASSHRAF. Here the CDR3 DNA reads TGTGCCAGCAGTCACAGGGCCTTC. The complete variable domain, with remaining parts taken from reference TRBV2 and TRBJ2-4, reads EPEVTQTPSHQVTQMGQEVILRCVPISNHLYFYWYRQILGQKVEFLVSFYNNEISEKSEIFDDQFSVERPDGSNFTLKIRSTKLEDSAMYFCASSHRAFGAGTRLSVL.

This clone was detected only once. The rearrangement joins TRBV2 to TRBJ1-1; D is ambiguous. Per the germline V gene, CDR1 is SNHLY and CDR2 is FYNNEI. The CDR3 extends over 13 amino acids. Trimming removed 3 bases at V and 4 bases at J, with 9 bases between. The CDR3 region is CASSESWATEAFF. CDR3 bases: TGTGCCAGCAGTGAGAGTTGGGCCACTGAAGCTTTCTTT. The variable domain in full, completed from reference TRBV2 and TRBJ1-1, reads EPEVTQTPSHQVTQMGQEVILRCVPISNHLYFYWYRQILGQKVEFLVSFYNNEISEKSEIFDDQFSVERPDGSNFTLKIRSTKLEDSAMYFCASSESWATEAFFGQGTRLTVV.

The rearrangement links TRBV6-5 to TRBJ1-5; 10 positions match TRBD1. Trimming at V came to 4 bases and at J to 6 bases, leaving 6 bases not matched to a gene. Germline loops: CDR1 MNHEY, CDR2 SVGAGI. This CDR3 is built from 15 residues. CDR3 in DNA: TGTGCCAGCAGTTCCGACAGGGGGCGAGGTCAGCCCCAGCATTTT. It codes for CASSSDRGRGQPQHF.

The V call is TRBV28, the J call TRBJ2-1; 7 bases line up with TRBD2. This CDR3 region has 15 residues. Germline CDR1 is MDHEN and CDR2 is SYDVKM. After removal of 2 bases from V and 5 bases from J, the junction contained 6 bases not matched to a gene. The DNA for the CDR3 is TGTGCCAGCAGTTTAATCGGGAGGCCGAACAATGAGCAGTTCTTC. Its translation is CASSLIGRPNNEQFF.

The J gene is TRBJ2-2, the V gene TRBV19; D perhaps matches TRBD1 (5 bases). This CDR3 region has 16 residues. Trimming took 6 bases from V and 0 from J, leaving 14 bases between them. CDR1 and CDR2 from the germline V gene are LNHDA and SQIVND (reference sequence). CDR3 nucleotide sequence: TGTGCCAGTAGCATTTACAGGCTTCCGAACACCGGGGAGCTGTTTTTT. It translates to CASSIYRLPNTGELFF. The full variable domain, with the rest looked up from reference TRBV19 and TRBJ2-2, is DGGITQSPKYLFRKEGQNVTLSCEQNLNHDAMYWYRQDPGQGLRLIYYSQIVNDFQKGDIAEGYSVSREKKESFPLTVTSAQKNPTAFYLCASSIYRLPNTGELFFGEGSRLTVL.

The chain links TRBV29-1 to TRBJ2-3; a weak D match, TRBD2 (7 bases). The V and J ends lost 6 bases and 0 bases respectively, with 10 bases between them. The CDR3 totals 13 residues. CDR1 SQVTM and CDR2 ANQGSEA come from the germline V gene. CDR3 region: CSVRGASTDTQYF. For the CDR3, the DNA is TGCAGCGTACGGGGGGCTAGCACAGATACGCAGTATTTT.

V gene TRBV6-5 combines with J gene TRBJ2-6; D ambiguous. This CDR3 region has 15 residues. Germline lookup yields CDR1 MNHEY and CDR2 SVGAGI. The V end lost 5 bases, the J end lost 4 bases, and 12 bases lay between the germline ends. The CDR3 loop reads CASSPQRWGANVLTF. CDR3 DNA: TGTGCCAGCAGTCCACAGAGATGGGGGGCCAACGTCCTGACTTTC.

The chain employs TRBV28 and TRBJ1-3, with D tentatively TRBD1 (6 bases). CDR3 length equals 17 residues. With 1 base removed from V and 0 bases from J, the gap between germline ends came to 13 bases. From germline, CDR1 is MDHEN and CDR2 SYDVKM. CDR3 bases: TGTGCCAGCAGTTTATTTATAGGGGGAAGCTCTGGAAACACCATATATTTT. This translates into CASSLFIGGSSGNTIYF.

The chain links TRBV5-1 to TRBJ2-7; D unclear. The ends were cut back, 0 bases at V and 5 bases at J, with 12 bases in the middle. CDR3 size: 14 residues. Germline V gives CDR1 SGHRS, CDR2 YFSETQ. Here the CDR3 DNA reads TGCGCCAGCAGCTTGGGGCAAATTCCCCACGAGCAGTACTTC. This encodes CASSLGQIPHEQYF.

The chain combines TRBV5-8 with TRBJ1-5; 8 bases are shared with TRBD1. This CDR3 comprises 18 residues. CDR1 is SGHTS, CDR2 YDEGEE, per germline. The J segment lost 2 bases and the V segment lost 0 bases, leaving 10 bases of the junction unmatched. As DNA, the CDR3 is TGTGCCAGCAGCTTGGGGACAGGGAGACCGGTAGGCAATCAGCCCCAGCATTTT. It translates to CASSLGTGRPVGNQPQHF.

The chain is built from TRBV24-1 and TRBJ2-1, with 16 bases that match TRBD2. The CDR3 sequence is 21 residues long. Germline CDR1 reads KGHDR; CDR2 reads SFDVKD. Trimming removed 0 bases from V and 4 bases from J; junction bases left unmatched: 11. DNA for the CDR3: TGTGCCACCAGTGATTTGCTCACGGGGACTAGCGGGAGGGTAAGGTACAATGAGCAGTTCTTC. As protein: CATSDLLTGTSGRVRYNEQFF.